This T cell receptor (beta chain) emerged from a study of early T cells in non-severe SARS-CoV-2 infection. Germline CDR1 and CDR2: SGHDN and FVKESK. V dropped 5 bases and J dropped 1; count of bases not matched to a gene: 3. CDR3 size: 14 residues. A few counts support this clonotype. TCRdb reprocessed the 5' RACE reads via MiXCR and lists one record per CDR3 protein. The sample consists of 27,000 or so distinct CDR3 sequences, 6.6% of them appearing once. Sequenced: whole blood. The sequence was collected from an adult who was a healthcare worker with PCR-confirmed SARS-CoV-2 infection or an uninfected control (not recorded which). J is TRBJ2-7 and V is TRBV14; 9 bases fit TRBD2. CDR3 amino acids: CASSGTSPSYEQYF. The CDR3 coding sequence is TGTGCCAGCAGCGGGACTAGCCCATCCTACGAGCAGTACTTC.